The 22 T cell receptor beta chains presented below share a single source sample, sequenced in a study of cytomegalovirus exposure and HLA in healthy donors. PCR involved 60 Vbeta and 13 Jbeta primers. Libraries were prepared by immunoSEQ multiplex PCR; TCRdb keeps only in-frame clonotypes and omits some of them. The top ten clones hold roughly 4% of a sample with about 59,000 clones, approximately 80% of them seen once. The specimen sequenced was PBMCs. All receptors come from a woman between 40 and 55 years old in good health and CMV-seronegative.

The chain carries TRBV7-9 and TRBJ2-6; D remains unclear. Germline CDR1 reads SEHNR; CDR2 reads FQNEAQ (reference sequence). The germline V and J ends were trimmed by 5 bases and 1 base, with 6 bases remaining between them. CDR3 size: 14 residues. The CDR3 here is CASSRESGANVLTF. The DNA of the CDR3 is TGTGCCAGCAGCCGAGAATCTGGGGCCAACGTCCTGACTTTC.

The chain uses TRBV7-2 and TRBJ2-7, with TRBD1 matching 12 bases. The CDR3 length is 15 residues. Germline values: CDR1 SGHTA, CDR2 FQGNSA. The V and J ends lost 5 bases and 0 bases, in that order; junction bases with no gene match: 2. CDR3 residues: CASSQGQGASYEQYF. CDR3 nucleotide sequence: TGTGCCAGCAGCCAGGGACAGGGGGCCTCCTACGAGCAGTACTTC.

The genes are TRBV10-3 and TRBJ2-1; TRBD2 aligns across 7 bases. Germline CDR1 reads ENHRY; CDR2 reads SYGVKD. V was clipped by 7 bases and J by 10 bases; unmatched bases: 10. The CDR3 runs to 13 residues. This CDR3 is CAITFSAGGEQFF. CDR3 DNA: TGTGCCATCACGTTTAGCGCCGGGGGGGAGCAGTTCTTC.

For the CDR3, the DNA is TGTGCCAGCGACACTAGGGATGCTCCGAACAATGAGCAGTTCTTC. It is translated as CASDTRDAPNNEQFF. V is TRBV28 and J is TRBJ2-1, with TRBD2 as a possible D gene (5 bases). Germline V CDR1 and CDR2: MDHEN, SYDVKM. V was cut by 8 bases and J by 5 bases, with 19 bases left in between. This CDR3 has 15 residues.

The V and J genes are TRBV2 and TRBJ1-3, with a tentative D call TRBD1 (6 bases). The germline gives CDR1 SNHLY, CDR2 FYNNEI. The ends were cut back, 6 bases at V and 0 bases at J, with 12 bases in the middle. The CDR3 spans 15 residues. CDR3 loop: CASRADSASGNTIYF. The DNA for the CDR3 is TGTGCCAGCAGGGCGGACAGCGCCTCTGGAAACACCATATATTTT.

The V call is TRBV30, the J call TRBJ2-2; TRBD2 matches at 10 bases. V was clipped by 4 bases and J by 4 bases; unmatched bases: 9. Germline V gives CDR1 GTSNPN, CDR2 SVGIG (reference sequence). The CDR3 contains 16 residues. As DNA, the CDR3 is TGTGCCTGGATTCGCGCCGGGACTAGCGCCACCGGGGAGCTGTTTTTT. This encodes CAWIRAGTSATGELFF.

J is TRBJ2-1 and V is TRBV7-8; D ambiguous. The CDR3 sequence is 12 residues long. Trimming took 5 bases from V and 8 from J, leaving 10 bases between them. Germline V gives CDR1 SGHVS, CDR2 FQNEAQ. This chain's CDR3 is CASSLSRHEQFF. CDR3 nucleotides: TGTGCCAGCAGCCTATCCCGTCATGAGCAGTTCTTC.

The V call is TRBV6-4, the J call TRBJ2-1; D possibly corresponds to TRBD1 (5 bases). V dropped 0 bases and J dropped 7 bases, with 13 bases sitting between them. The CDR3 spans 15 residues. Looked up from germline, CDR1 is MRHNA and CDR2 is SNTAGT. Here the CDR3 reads CASSDSAGRLNEQFF. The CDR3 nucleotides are TGTGCCAGCAGTGACTCGGCAGGGCGGTTGAATGAGCAGTTCTTC.

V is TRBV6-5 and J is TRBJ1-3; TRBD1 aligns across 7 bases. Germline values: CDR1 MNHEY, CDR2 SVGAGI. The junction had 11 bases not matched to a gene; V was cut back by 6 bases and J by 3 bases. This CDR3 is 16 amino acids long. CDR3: CASRYAGGGFGNTIYF. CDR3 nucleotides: TGTGCCAGCAGGTACGCGGGAGGGGGCTTTGGAAACACCATATATTTT.

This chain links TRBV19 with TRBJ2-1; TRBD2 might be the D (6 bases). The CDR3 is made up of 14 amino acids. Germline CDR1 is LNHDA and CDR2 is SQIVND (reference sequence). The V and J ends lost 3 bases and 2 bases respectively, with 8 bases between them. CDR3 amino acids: CASSISGAYNEQFF. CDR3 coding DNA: TGTGCCAGTAGTATTTCGGGAGCCTACAATGAGCAGTTCTTC.

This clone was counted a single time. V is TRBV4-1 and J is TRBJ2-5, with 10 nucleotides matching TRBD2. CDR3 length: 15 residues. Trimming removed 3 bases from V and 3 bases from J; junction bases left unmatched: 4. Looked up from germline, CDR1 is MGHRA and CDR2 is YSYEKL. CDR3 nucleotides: TGCGCCAGCAGCCAGCTAGCGGGGGAAAAAGAGACCCAGTACTTC. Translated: CASSQLAGEKETQYF.

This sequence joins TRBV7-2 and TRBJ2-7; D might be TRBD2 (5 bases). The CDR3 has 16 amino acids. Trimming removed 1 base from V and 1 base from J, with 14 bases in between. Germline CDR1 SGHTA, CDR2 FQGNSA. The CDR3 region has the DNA TGTGCCAGCAGCTTAGGTCCTTGGGGAGAGTCCTACGAGCAGTACTTC. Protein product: CASSLGPWGESYEQYF.

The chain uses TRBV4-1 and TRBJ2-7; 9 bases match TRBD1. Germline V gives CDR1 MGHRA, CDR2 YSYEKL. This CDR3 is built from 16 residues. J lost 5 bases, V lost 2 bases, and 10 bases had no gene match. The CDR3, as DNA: TGCGCCAGCAGCCAAATCCCCGGGACAGGGACCCACGAGCAGTACTTC. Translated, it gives CASSQIPGTGTHEQYF.

The CDR3 spells CASSFWAGVDTQYF. In DNA form, the CDR3 reads TGTGCCAGCAGTTTCTGGGCGGGAGTAGATACGCAGTATTTT. The gene calls are TRBV27 and TRBJ2-3; 7 nucleotides agree with TRBD2. The CDR3 runs to 14 residues. V lost 3 bases and J lost 5; bases outside the gene matches: 5. The germline CDR1 and CDR2 sequences are MNHEY and SMNVEV (reference sequence).

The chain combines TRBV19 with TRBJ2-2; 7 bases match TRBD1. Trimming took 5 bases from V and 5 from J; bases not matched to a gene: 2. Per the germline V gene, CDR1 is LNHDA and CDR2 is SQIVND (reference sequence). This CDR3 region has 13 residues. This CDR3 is CASSYRGTGELFF. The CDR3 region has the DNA TGTGCCAGTAGTTACAGGGGAACCGGGGAGCTGTTTTTT.

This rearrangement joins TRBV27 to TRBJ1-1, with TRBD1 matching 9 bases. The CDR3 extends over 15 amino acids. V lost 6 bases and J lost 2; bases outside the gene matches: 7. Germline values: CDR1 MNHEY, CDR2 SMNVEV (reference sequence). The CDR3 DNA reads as TGTGCCAGCAGCTCCACGGGACAGGGAAACACTGAAGCTTTCTTT. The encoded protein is CASSSTGQGNTEAFF.

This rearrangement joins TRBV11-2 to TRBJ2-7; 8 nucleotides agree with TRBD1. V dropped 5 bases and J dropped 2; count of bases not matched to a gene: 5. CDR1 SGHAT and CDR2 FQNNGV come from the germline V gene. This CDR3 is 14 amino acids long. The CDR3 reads CASSPTGGPYEQYF. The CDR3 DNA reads TGTGCCAGCAGCCCCACAGGGGGTCCCTACGAGCAGTACTTC. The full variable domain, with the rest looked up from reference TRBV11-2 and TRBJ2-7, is EAGVAQSPRYKIIEKRQSVAFWCNPISGHATLYWYQQILGQGPKLLIQFQNNGVVDDSQLPKDRFSAERLKGVDSTLKIQPAKLEDSAVYLCASSPTGGPYEQYFGPGTRLTVT.

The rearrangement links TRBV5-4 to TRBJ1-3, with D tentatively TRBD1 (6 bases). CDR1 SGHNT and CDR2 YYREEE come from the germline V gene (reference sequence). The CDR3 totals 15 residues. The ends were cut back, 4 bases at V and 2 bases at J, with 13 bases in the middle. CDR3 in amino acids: CASSPGQHTGNTIYF. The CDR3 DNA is TGTGCCAGCAGCCCCGGACAGCATACTGGAAACACCATATATTTT. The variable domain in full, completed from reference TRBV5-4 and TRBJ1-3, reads ETGVTQSPTHLIKTRGQQVTLRCSSQSGHNTVSWYQQALGQGPQFIFQYYREEENGRGNFPPRFSGLQFPNYSSELNVNALELDDSALYLCASSPGQHTGNTIYFGEGSWLTVV.

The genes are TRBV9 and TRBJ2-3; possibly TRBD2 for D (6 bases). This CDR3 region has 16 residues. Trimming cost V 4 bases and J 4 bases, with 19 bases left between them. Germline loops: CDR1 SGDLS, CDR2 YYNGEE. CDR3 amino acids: CASSSEGTAPADTQYF. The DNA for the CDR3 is TGTGCCAGCAGCTCAGAGGGGACTGCCCCCGCAGATACGCAGTATTTT.

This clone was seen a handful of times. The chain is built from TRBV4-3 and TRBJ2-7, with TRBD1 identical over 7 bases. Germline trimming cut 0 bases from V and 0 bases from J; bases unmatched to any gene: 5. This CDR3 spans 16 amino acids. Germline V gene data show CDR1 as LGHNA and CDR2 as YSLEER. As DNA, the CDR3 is TGCGCCAGCAGCCAAGATAGGACAGGCGGCTCCTACGAGCAGTACTTC. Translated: CASSQDRTGGSYEQYF.

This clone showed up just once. This CDR3 reads CASTLLAGGSGANVLTF. CDR3 bases: TGTGCCAGTACCCTCCTAGCGGGGGGCTCTGGGGCCAACGTCCTGACTTTC. The gene calls are TRBV19 and TRBJ2-6; 11 bases are shared with TRBD2. The CDR3 has 17 amino acids. J lost 0 bases, V lost 7 bases, and 5 bases had no gene match. From germline, CDR1 is LNHDA and CDR2 SQIVND (reference sequence).

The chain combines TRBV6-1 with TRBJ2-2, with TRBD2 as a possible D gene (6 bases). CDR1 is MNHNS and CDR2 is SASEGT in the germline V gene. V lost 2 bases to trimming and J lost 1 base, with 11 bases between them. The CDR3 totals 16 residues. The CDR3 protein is CASSEMGGVNTGELFF. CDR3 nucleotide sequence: TGTGCCAGCAGTGAAATGGGCGGGGTGAACACCGGGGAGCTGTTTTTT.